This TCR beta chain appears in the sequencing data of a study of OX40 agonist ivuxolimab in advanced cancers. Study-wide context: The eligibility criteria allowed prior anti-PD-1, anti-PD-L1 or anti-CTLA-4 therapy, and 30% to 40% had some.

Study results and limitations: Normalized T-cell clonal expansion was also low in a subset of nonresponders. CD4+ and CD8+ blood T cells expanded clonally by week 6 at 0.1 to 3.0 mg/kg.

The CDR3 spans 12 residues. Germline assignment: CDR1 SQVTM and CDR2 ANQGSEA. V was shortened by 4 bases and J by 7 bases, with 11 bases between the two germline ends. A word on this clone: Antigen specificity is unknown.

Only in-frame clones appear in the TCRdb table, and some are missing; sequencing was by immunoSEQ multiplex PCR. The sample shows under 70,000 clones, about 88% of them seen only once. This receptor was obtained from an adult with an advanced solid tumor such as melanoma, head and neck, liver or kidney cancer. The chain recombines TRBV29-1 with TRBJ1-5, with TRBD1 as a possible D gene (5 bases). This sample comprised CD4+ or CD8+ T cells sorted from blood, obtained in a trial of the OX40 agonist ivuxolimab. This CDR3 is CSVGSGQQPQHF. CDR3 in DNA: TGCAGCGTTGGAAGTGGACAACAGCCCCAGCATTTT.